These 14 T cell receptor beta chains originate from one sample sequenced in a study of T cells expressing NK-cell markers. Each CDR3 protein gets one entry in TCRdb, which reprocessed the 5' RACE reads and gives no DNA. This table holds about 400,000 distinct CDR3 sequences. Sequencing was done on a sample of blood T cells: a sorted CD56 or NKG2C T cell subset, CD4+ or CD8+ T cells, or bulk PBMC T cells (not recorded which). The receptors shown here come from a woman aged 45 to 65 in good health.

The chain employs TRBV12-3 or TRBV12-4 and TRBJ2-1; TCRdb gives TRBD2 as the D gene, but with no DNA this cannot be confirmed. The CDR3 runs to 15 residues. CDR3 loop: CASKRTSGSYNEQFF.

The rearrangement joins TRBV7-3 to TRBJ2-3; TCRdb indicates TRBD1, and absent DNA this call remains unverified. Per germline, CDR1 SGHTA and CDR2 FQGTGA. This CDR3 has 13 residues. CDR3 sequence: CASSPQTGDTQYF. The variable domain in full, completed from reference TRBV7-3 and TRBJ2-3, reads GAGVSQTPSNKVTEKGKYVELRCDPISGHTALYWYRQSLGQGPEFLIYFQGTGAADDSGLPNDRFFAVRPEGSVSTLKIQRTERGDSAVYLCASSPQTGDTQYFGPGTRLTVL.

This CDR3 reads CASSFAGVLNNEQFF. The genes are TRBV7-9 and TRBJ2-1. CDR3 length equals 15 residues. CDR1 and CDR2 (germline): SEHNR, FQNEAQ (reference sequence).

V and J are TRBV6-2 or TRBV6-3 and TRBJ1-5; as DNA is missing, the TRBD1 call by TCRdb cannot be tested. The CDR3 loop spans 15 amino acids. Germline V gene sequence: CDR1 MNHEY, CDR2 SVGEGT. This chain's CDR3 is CASSHGGGRGQPQHF.

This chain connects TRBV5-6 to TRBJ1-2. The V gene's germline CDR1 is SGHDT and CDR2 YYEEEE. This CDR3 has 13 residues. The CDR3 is CASSFLILYGYTF.

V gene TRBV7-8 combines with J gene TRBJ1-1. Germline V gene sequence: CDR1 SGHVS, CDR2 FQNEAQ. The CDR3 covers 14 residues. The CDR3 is CASSLARLGTEAFF.

Here the CDR3 reads CASTTAGATQYF. V and J are TRBV12-3 or TRBV12-4 and TRBJ2-3; TCRdb's D gene call, TRBD2, goes unchecked for lack of DNA. This CDR3 is built from 12 residues.

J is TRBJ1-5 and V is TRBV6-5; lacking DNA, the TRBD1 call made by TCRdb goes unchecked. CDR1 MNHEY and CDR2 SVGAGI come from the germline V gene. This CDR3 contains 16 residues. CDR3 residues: CASSYRTADSNQPQHF.

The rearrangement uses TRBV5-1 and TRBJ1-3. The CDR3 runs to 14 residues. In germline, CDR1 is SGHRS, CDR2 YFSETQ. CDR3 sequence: CASKKESSGNTIYF.

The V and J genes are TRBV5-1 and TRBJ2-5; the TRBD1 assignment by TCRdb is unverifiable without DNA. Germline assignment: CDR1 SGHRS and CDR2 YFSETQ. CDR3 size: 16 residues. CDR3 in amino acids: CASSLEGSGVLKTQYF.

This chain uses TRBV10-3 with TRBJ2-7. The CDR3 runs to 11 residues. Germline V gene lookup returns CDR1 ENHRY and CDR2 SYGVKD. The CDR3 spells CAISDSAEQYF.

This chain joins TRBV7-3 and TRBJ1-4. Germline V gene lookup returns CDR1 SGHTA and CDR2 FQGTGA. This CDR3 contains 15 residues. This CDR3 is CASSNLTETNEKLFF.

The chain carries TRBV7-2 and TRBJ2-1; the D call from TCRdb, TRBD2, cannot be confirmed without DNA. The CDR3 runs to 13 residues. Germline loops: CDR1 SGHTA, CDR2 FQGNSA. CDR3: CASSLSPPDEQFF.

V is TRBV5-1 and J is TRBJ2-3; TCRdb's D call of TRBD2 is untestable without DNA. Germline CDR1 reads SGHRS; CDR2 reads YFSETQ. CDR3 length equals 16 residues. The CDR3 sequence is CASSLGRTSGKNTQYF.